The 24 T cell receptor beta chains reported below all come from one sample, sequenced in a study of T cells in Graves' hyperthyroidism and ophthalmopathy. Amplification targeted TCR beta CDR3 regions from RNA transcripts. First-round RT-PCR with HTBI primers amplified the TCR CDR3 region. In TCRdb, the multiplex PCR reads were re-called with MiXCR into one record per CDR3 protein. The sample consists of 300,000 to 450,000 distinct CDR3 sequences, just under 25% of them appearing once. Source material: blood. The receptors come from a man aged 50 to 59 with Graves' hyperthyroidism.

V usage is TRBV6-5 and J usage is TRBJ2-3; 10 nucleotides align to TRBD2. V shed 5 bases, J shed 1 base, and the junction held 9 bases outside the gene matches. There are 17 residues in the CDR3. Germline V gene sequence: CDR1 MNHEY, CDR2 SVGAGI. The CDR3 DNA reads TGTGCCAGCAGTCACCTTACCGGGACTAGCGGCACAGATACGCAGTATTTT. Its translation: CASSHLTGTSGTDTQYF.

This clonotype was seen only a few times. V is TRBV24-1 and J is TRBJ1-5; D uncertain. The CDR3 spans 13 residues. Germline values: CDR1 KGHDR, CDR2 SFDVKD. Deletions cut 4 bases from V and 3 bases from J, with 6 bases between. CDR3 DNA: TGTGCCACCAGTGAAGGTCACAATCAGCCCCAGCATTTT. Translated, it gives CATSEGHNQPQHF.

The chain uses TRBV10-3 and TRBJ2-5; the D gene is possibly TRBD2 (6 bases). The length of the CDR3 is 15 residues. From germline, CDR1 is ENHRY and CDR2 SYGVKD. V lost 10 bases to trimming and J lost 5 bases, with 23 bases between them. As DNA, the CDR3 is TGTGCCACCCTTGCCACCGGGAGCCCGAGGGAGACCCAGTACTTC. It is translated as CATLATGSPRETQYF.

This clonotype was seen more than once but under ten times. V usage is TRBV19 and J usage is TRBJ2-1, with a weak D call TRBD2 (8 bases). Germline values: CDR1 LNHDA, CDR2 SQIVND (reference sequence). The CDR3 sequence is 18 residues long. Between the trimmed V and J ends, which lost 4 bases and 10 bases, there was a span of 29 bases. Here the CDR3 DNA reads TGTGCCAGTAGTAACCCCCGGGACAGAACCGGGACTAGTGAGGAGCAGTTCTTC. Translation gives CASSNPRDRTGTSEEQFF.

The chain uses TRBV2 and TRBJ1-1; TRBD1 matches 10 bases. This CDR3 contains 15 residues. The germline V gene encodes CDR1 SNHLY and CDR2 FYNNEI. With 2 bases clipped from V and 3 bases from J, the junction kept 3 bases outside the gene matches. CDR3 region: CASSEQGTGDTEAFF. In DNA form, the CDR3 reads TGTGCCAGCAGTGAACAGGGGACAGGGGACACTGAAGCTTTCTTT. The whole variable domain, filled in from reference TRBV2 and TRBJ1-1, reads EPEVTQTPSHQVTQMGQEVILRCVPISNHLYFYWYRQILGQKVEFLVSFYNNEISEKSEIFDDQFSVERPDGSNFTLKIRSTKLEDSAMYFCASSEQGTGDTEAFFGQGTRLTVV.

This chain joins TRBV5-5 and TRBJ2-7; 9 bases line up with TRBD2. CDR1 is SGHKS, CDR2 YYEKEE, per germline (reference sequence). The CDR3 extends over 16 amino acids. Trimming took 5 bases from V and 3 from J; bases not matched to a gene: 12. The CDR3 nucleotides are TGTGCCAGCAGAGCAATGAGGGCGGGAGGGGGCTACGAGCAGTACTTC. This codes for CASRAMRAGGGYEQYF.

The chain combines TRBV10-3 with TRBJ2-2, with unresolved D. The CDR3 is made up of 15 amino acids. The V end lost 3 bases, the J end lost 1 base, and 9 bases lay between the germline ends. Germline V gene lookup returns CDR1 ENHRY and CDR2 SYGVKD. CDR3 in amino acids: CAISDPPENTGELFF. The CDR3 bases are TGTGCCATCAGTGATCCGCCCGAGAACACCGGGGAGCTGTTTTTT.

V is TRBV6-2 or TRBV6-3 and J is TRBJ1-5; D is perhaps TRBD1 (5 bases). CDR3 length: 14 residues. V was clipped by 5 bases and J by 2 bases, with 10 bases between them. Germline V gene sequence: CDR1 MNHEY, CDR2 SVGEGT. Here the CDR3 DNA reads TGTGCCAGCAGTCAGGGACGGGGCAATCAGCCCCAGCATTTT. Its protein is CASSQGRGNQPQHF.

There are many counts of this clonotype. The chain is built from TRBV27 and TRBJ1-4; TRBD1 is a possible D gene (5 bases). From germline, CDR1 is MNHEY and CDR2 SMNVEV (reference sequence). The CDR3 covers 12 residues. The V and J ends lost 8 bases and 8 bases respectively, with 12 bases between them. This CDR3 is CASRRGTEKLFF. The CDR3 nucleotides read TGTGCCAGCCGAAGGGGTACAGAAAAACTGTTTTTT. The variable domain in full, completed from reference TRBV27 and TRBJ1-4, reads EAQVTQNPRYLITVTGKKLTVTCSQNMNHEYMSWYRQDPGLGLRQIYYSMNVEVTDKGDVPEGYKVSRKEKRNFPLILESPSPNQTSLYFCASRRGTEKLFFGSGTQLSVL.

The sample holds a few counts of this clonotype. J is TRBJ1-5 and V is TRBV27; D ambiguous. Looked up from germline, CDR1 is MNHEY and CDR2 is SMNVEV (reference sequence). The V end was cut by 2 bases, the J end by 1 base, with 9 bases between. This CDR3 region has 15 residues. The CDR3 here is CASSLVQTSNQPQHF. The CDR3 bases are TGTGCCAGCAGTTTAGTACAGACGAGCAATCAGCCCCAGCATTTT.

The CDR3 loop is CASSGRAGSSYNEQFF. In nucleotides, the CDR3 is TGTGCCAGCTCAGGCCGAGCGGGGTCCTCCTACAATGAGCAGTTCTTC. The chain carries TRBV18 and TRBJ2-1; 7 bases agree with TRBD2. In germline, CDR1 is KGHSH, CDR2 LQKENI. V lost 5 bases and J lost 0; bases outside the gene matches: 7. The CDR3 spans 16 residues.

This chain uses TRBV7-9 with TRBJ2-5; D possibly matches TRBD1 or TRBD2 (6 bases each). The CDR3 runs to 14 residues. V dropped 5 bases and J dropped 4 bases, with 14 bases sitting between them. Germline V gene lookup returns CDR1 SEHNR and CDR2 FQNEAQ (reference sequence). CDR3 nucleotides: TGTGCCAGCAGCGAAAACGGAGGGGGAGAGACCCAGTACTTC. Translated: CASSENGGGETQYF.

This clonotype showed up many times. V usage is TRBV7-9 and J usage is TRBJ2-1, with 7 bases fitting TRBD2. CDR3 length equals 15 residues. From germline, CDR1 is SEHNR and CDR2 FQNEAQ (reference sequence). With 5 bases clipped from V and 1 base from J, the junction kept 5 bases outside the gene matches. CDR3 region: CASSRLAGSYNEQFF. The CDR3 bases are TGTGCCAGCAGCCGACTAGCTGGTTCCTACAATGAGCAGTTCTTC. The full variable domain, with the rest looked up from reference TRBV7-9 and TRBJ2-1, is DTGVSQNPRHKITKRGQNVTFRCDPISEHNRLYWYRQTLGQGPEFLTYFQNEAQLEKSRLLSDRFSAERPKGSFSTLEIQRTEQGDSAMYLCASSRLAGSYNEQFFGPGTRLTVL.

In its sample, this clonotype was seen many times. The J gene is TRBJ1-1, the V gene TRBV12-3 or TRBV12-4; D is possibly TRBD1 (5 bases). The V end was cut by 5 bases, the J end by 4 bases, with 14 bases between. The length of the CDR3 is 14 residues. CDR3 amino acids: CASSLREWGTEAFF. DNA of the CDR3: TGTGCCAGCAGTCTCAGGGAATGGGGCACTGAAGCTTTCTTT.

This chain joins TRBV29-1 and TRBJ1-2; D not resolved. In germline, CDR1 is SQVTM, CDR2 ANQGSEA. V lost 3 bases and J lost 7, with 3 bases in between. The CDR3 has 9 amino acids. CDR3 sequence: CSVDAGYTF. In nucleotides, the CDR3 is TGCAGCGTTGACGCTGGCTACACCTTC.

This clonotype was counted between two and nine times. This sequence joins TRBV10-3 and TRBJ2-3, with 12 bases fitting TRBD2. Germline CDR1 ENHRY, CDR2 SYGVKD. The CDR3 spans 15 residues. V was pared by 5 bases and J by 1 base, with 1 base of the junction left unmatched. The CDR3 is CAISRTSGGTDTQYF. The CDR3 DNA reads as TGTGCCATCAGTAGGACTAGCGGGGGCACAGATACGCAGTATTTT.

The rearrangement uses TRBV6-7 and TRBJ1-2; 7 bases align to TRBD1. TRBV6-7 is marked as an open reading frame, function uncertain. This CDR3 contains 18 residues. The V gene end was trimmed by 5 bases and the J gene end by 4 bases; junction bases not matched to a gene: 19. The CDR3 bases are TGTGCCAGCAGTCCACAAGATTCCCGACAGGGAATTCTCTATGGCTACACCTTC. It is translated as CASSPQDSRQGILYGYTF.

This chain joins TRBV6-1 and TRBJ2-1; the match to TRBD2 covers 7 bases. Germline V gene data show CDR1 as MNHNS and CDR2 as SASEGT. The CDR3 runs to 20 residues. Trimming took 7 bases from V and 4 from J; bases not matched to a gene: 25. This chain's CDR3 is CASTRSFRSTRGFRYNEQFF. DNA for the CDR3: TGTGCCAGCACCAGGAGTTTCAGAAGCACGCGGGGGTTCAGGTACAATGAGCAGTTCTTC.

With respect to this clonotype: Its ends do not fully match the called genes, so a read error is possible. The CDR3 nucleotides are TGTGCCGTCAGTGAGAAGTTCTCCTCCTACGAGCAGTACTTC. Protein product: CAVSEKFSSYEQYF. V usage is TRBV10-3 and J usage is TRBJ2-7; no firm D call. The CDR3 is 14 residues long. Germline values: CDR1 ENHRY, CDR2 SYGVKD.

The rearrangement joins TRBV6-5 to TRBJ1-2; 7 bases agree with TRBD1. Germline-derived CDR1 and CDR2 are MNHEY and SVGAGI. The CDR3 consists of 14 residues. With 4 bases clipped from V and 7 bases from J, the junction kept 9 bases outside the gene matches. CDR3 in DNA: TGTGCCAGCAGTTTCGCACAGGGGATCGGTGGCTACACCTTC. Its translation: CASSFAQGIGGYTF.

The gene calls are TRBV20-1 and TRBJ2-5, with a possible D match to TRBD2 (5 bases). V was pared by 1 base and J by 5 bases, with 11 bases between. CDR1 and CDR2 (germline): DFQATT, SNEGSKA (reference sequence). The CDR3 runs 13 residues. The CDR3 DNA reads TGCAGTGCTAGAGCCCATAGCGCGGAGACCCAGTACTTC. Residues: CSARAHSAETQYF.

This clonotype has only a few counts. This chain uses TRBV5-1 with TRBJ2-5, with 7 bases fitting TRBD2. The V gene's germline CDR1 is SGHRS and CDR2 YFSETQ. This CDR3 is 14 amino acids long. The junction had 3 bases not matched to a gene; V was cut back by 2 bases and J by 2 bases. CDR3 in amino acids: CASSFLAEQETQYF. CDR3 in DNA: TGCGCCAGCAGCTTCCTAGCGGAGCAAGAGACCCAGTACTTC.

The chain is built from TRBV30 and TRBJ2-2; D is perhaps TRBD2 (5 bases). This CDR3 is 14 amino acids long. Per the germline V gene, CDR1 is GTSNPN and CDR2 is SVGIG (reference sequence). The V end lost 7 bases, the J end lost 1 base, and 13 bases lay between the germline ends. The CDR3: CAFAKAGNTGELFF. For the CDR3, the DNA is TGTGCCTTCGCCAAGGCGGGGAACACCGGGGAGCTGTTTTTT.

The genes are TRBV15 and TRBJ2-2; possibly TRBD2 for D (5 bases). CDR1 is LNHNV, CDR2 YYDKDF, per germline (reference sequence). Trimming pared 1 base from V and 1 base from J, leaving 7 bases between. This CDR3 has 15 amino acids. The CDR3 loop is CATSRVGGNTGELFF. CDR3 bases: TGTGCCACCAGCAGAGTAGGAGGGAACACCGGGGAGCTGTTTTTT.